A selection of T cell receptor beta chains follows, all from one sample in a study of blood T cell repertoires in COVID-19. Libraries were prepared by immunoSEQ multiplex PCR; TCRdb keeps only in-frame clonotypes and omits some of them. This sample has hundreds of thousands of clones; about 80% occur once, and the top ten carry roughly 2.5%. Specimen: peripheral blood. These receptors were obtained from a woman between 35 and 50 years old with active or convalescent COVID-19. Each CDR3 is given with its conserved first and last residue. The D gene is left open where the match is weak. Clone size, where shown, is once, few, many, or a class for clones that have expanded.

v_gene,j_gene,d_gene,abundance,CDR3aa,CDR3nt
TRBV6-2/TRBV6-3,TRBJ2-7,NA,few,CASSYQGGTYEQYF,TGTGCCAGCAGTTACCAGGGGGGTACCTACGAGCAGTACTTC
TRBV6-2/TRBV6-3,TRBJ2-1,TRBD2,NA,CASSYIAGGRNEQFF,TGTGCCAGCAGTTACATAGCGGGGGGGCGAAATGAGCAGTTCTTC
TRBV5-4,TRBJ2-1,NA,few,CASSLGGDNEQFF,TGTGCCAGCAGCTTGGGGGGGGACAATGAGCAGTTCTTC
TRBV18,TRBJ2-5,TRBD2,NA,CASSLALAGGGQETQYF,TGTGCCAGCTCACTGGCGCTAGCGGGAGGAGGTCAAGAGACCCAGTACTTC
TRBV3-1/TRBV3-2,TRBJ1-2,NA,NA,CASSQSRGNYGYTF,TGTGCCAGCAGCCAGTCGCGGGGAAACTATGGCTACACCTTC
TRBV29-1,TRBJ1-1,NA,NA,CSVVKVAGPITEAFF,TGCAGCGTTGTTAAGGTGGCAGGTCCCATTACTGAAGCTTTCTTT
TRBV11-2,TRBJ2-2,NA,NA,CASSLSQANTGELFF,TGTGCCAGCAGCTTATCGCAGGCTAACACCGGGGAGCTGTTTTTT
TRBV30,TRBJ1-5,TRBD1,NA,CAWADRDNQPQHF,TGTGCCTGGGCGGACAGGGACAATCAGCCCCAGCATTTT
TRBV7-8,TRBJ1-3,TRBD1,NA,CASSPLRGQDKGNTIYF,TGTGCCAGCAGCCCCCTCAGGGGGCAGGATAAGGGAAACACCATATATTTT
TRBV30,TRBJ2-5,TRBD2,NA,CAWSVGAGGGETQYF,TGTGCCTGGAGTGTTGGAGCGGGAGGAGGAGAGACCCAGTACTTC
TRBV12-3/TRBV12-4,TRBJ1-1,NA,NA,CASSFFGNTEAFF,TGTGCCAGCAGTTTTTTCGGTAACACTGAAGCTTTCTTT
TRBV7-2,TRBJ2-5,TRBD2,NA,CASSTTSGVQETQYF,TGTGCCAGCAGCACTACTAGCGGGGTACAAGAGACCCAGTACTTC
TRBV6-5,TRBJ2-1,TRBD2,NA,CASSLGLVDNEQFF,TGTGCCAGCAGTTTGGGACTAGTGGACAATGAGCAGTTCTTC
TRBV5-1,TRBJ2-1,TRBD2,NA,CASSLGTSAYNEQFF,TGCGCCAGCAGCTTGGGTACTAGCGCCTACAATGAGCAGTTCTTC
TRBV7-3,TRBJ2-6,TRBD2,few,CASSLGAGISSGANVLTF,TGTGCCAGCAGCTTAGGAGCGGGAATAAGTTCTGGGGCCAACGTCCTGACTTTC
TRBV2,TRBJ1-6,NA,NA,CASRQGSSYNSPLHF,TGTGCCAGCAGACAGGGTAGTTCCTATAATTCACCCCTCCACTTT
TRBV7-3,TRBJ1-2,TRBD1,NA,CASSPSSQGAEDGYTF,TGTGCCAGCAGCCCGTCATCACAGGGGGCGGAAGATGGCTACACCTTC
TRBV18,TRBJ2-4,NA,NA,CASSPTGFDIQYF,TGTGCCAGCTCACCAACAGGGTTCGACATTCAGTACTTC
TRBV11-1,TRBJ2-5,TRBD2,NA,CASSLTSGGETQYF,TGTGCCAGCAGCCTGACTAGCGGGGGAGAGACCCAGTACTTC
TRBV9,TRBJ2-7,TRBD1,once,CASSAGQVNYEQYF,TGTGCCAGCAGCGCGGGACAGGTTAACTACGAGCAGTACTTC
TRBV9,TRBJ1-2,NA,NA,CASSVDQGLYGYTF,TGTGCCAGCAGCGTAGACCAGGGTCTCTATGGCTACACCTTC
TRBV21-1,TRBJ1-5,NA,NA,CASSNTGTGYSNQPQHF,TGTGCCAGCAGCAACACCGGGACAGGATATAGCAATCAGCCCCAGCATTTT
TRBV5-6,TRBJ2-7,NA,NA,CASSFPRVSNEQYF,TGTGCCAGCAGCTTCCCCAGGGTCAGCAACGAGCAGTACTTC
TRBV5-1,TRBJ2-1,TRBD2,NA,CASSLGGGYGEQFF,TGCGCCAGCAGCTTAGGCGGGGGATACGGTGAGCAGTTCTTC
TRBV4-2,TRBJ2-7,NA,NA,CASSLPYAGEQYF,TGTGCCAGCAGCCTCCCATACGCGGGAGAGCAGTACTTC
TRBV7-8,TRBJ2-7,TRBD2,NA,CASSPAVSGGNEQYF,TGTGCCAGCAGCCCAGCGGTTAGCGGGGGCAACGAGCAGTACTTC
TRBV10-2,TRBJ1-2,NA,NA,CASSHLGVQWNGYTF,TGCGCCAGCTCACACCTCGGGGTACAATGGAATGGCTACACCTTC
TRBV10-1,TRBJ2-1,TRBD2,NA,CASSPSGRANEQFF,TGCGCCAGCAGCCCTAGCGGGAGGGCAAATGAGCAGTTCTTC
TRBV2,TRBJ2-2,TRBD2,NA,CASMETSGSTGELFF,TGTGCCAGCATGGAAACTAGCGGGAGTACCGGGGAGCTGTTTTTT
TRBV11-3,TRBJ1-1,TRBD1,once,CASSQGQGGAFF,TGTGCCAGCAGCCAAGGACAGGGAGGAGCTTTCTTT
TRBV7-2,TRBJ1-1,NA,NA,CASSKTEMNTEAFF,TGTGCCAGCAGCAAAACAGAAATGAACACTGAAGCTTTCTTT
TRBV28,TRBJ2-6,TRBD1,NA,CASINRGPLSGANVLTF,TGTGCCAGCATTAACAGGGGTCCTCTATCTGGGGCCAACGTCCTGACTTTC
TRBV7-3,TRBJ1-1,NA,NA,CASSSPTRSPRGEAFF,TGTGCCAGCAGCTCCCCGACTCGTAGTCCCCGGGGAGAAGCTTTCTTT
TRBV5-1,TRBJ1-6,NA,NA,CASSLISRGNRSPLHF,TGCGCCAGCAGCTTGATTTCTCGGGGTAACCGGTCACCCCTCCACTTT
TRBV24-1,TRBJ2-1,NA,NA,CATSDSRYNEQFF,TGTGCCACCAGTGACTCCAGATACAATGAGCAGTTCTTC
TRBV5-1,TRBJ2-3,TRBD2,NA,CASSLATSTSGVRNTQYF,TGCGCCAGCAGCTTGGCCACATCGACTAGCGGTGTCAGGAATACGCAGTATTTT
TRBV7-2,TRBJ2-3,TRBD2,NA,CASSLAPTGGQDTQYF,TGTGCCAGCAGCTTAGCGCCCACGGGGGGGCAAGATACGCAGTATTTT
TRBV27,TRBJ2-7,NA,NA,CASSLGGYTYEQYF,TGTGCCAGCAGTTTAGGGGGGTATACCTACGAGCAGTACTTC
TRBV24-1,TRBJ2-5,TRBD1,NA,CATSDYRQGRAGVETQYF,TGTGCCACCAGTGACTATAGACAGGGCAGGGCGGGTGTAGAGACCCAGTACTTC
TRBV7-2,TRBJ2-7,NA,NA,CASSYRGSSYEQYF,TGTGCCAGCAGCTACCGGGGGAGCTCCTACGAGCAGTACTTC
TRBV28,TRBJ1-5,TRBD1,NA,CASGDRGENSNQPQHF,TGTGCCAGCGGGGACAGGGGCGAAAATAGCAATCAGCCCCAGCATTTT
TRBV27,TRBJ2-1,TRBD1,NA,CASIYRGDSYNEQFF,TGTGCCAGCATCTACAGGGGAGACTCCTACAATGAGCAGTTCTTC
TRBV4-3,TRBJ1-3,NA,NA,CASSQDPPDRLTGNTIYF,TGCGCCAGCAGCCAAGATCCCCCCGACAGGTTGACTGGAAACACCATATATTTT
TRBV21-1,TRBJ2-1,NA,NA,CANNRGDYNEQFF,TGTGCCAACAACAGGGGCGACTACAATGAGCAGTTCTTC
TRBV5-8,TRBJ1-1,NA,few,CASSLGSGFAEAFF,TGTGCCAGCAGCTTGGGTTCGGGTTTTGCTGAAGCTTTCTTT
TRBV5-6,TRBJ1-4,TRBD1,NA,CASSLVTGGDEKLFF,TGTGCCAGCAGCTTGGTGACAGGGGGGGATGAAAAACTGTTTTTT
TRBV7-6,TRBJ1-5,NA,NA,CASSLGGVQPQHF,TGTGCCAGCAGCTTGGGAGGGGTTCAGCCCCAGCATTTT
TRBV6-5,TRBJ2-7,NA,NA,CASRRTDSYEQYF,TGTGCCAGCCGAAGGACAGACTCCTACGAGCAGTACTTC
TRBV4-1,TRBJ1-2,NA,NA,CASSLPSGGPGF,TGCGCCAGCAGCCTACCCTCGGGAGGGCCAGGCTTC
TRBV7-9,TRBJ2-7,NA,NA,CASSSGRQIDYEQYF,TGTGCCAGCAGCTCTGGACGACAGATTGACTACGAGCAGTACTTC
TRBV7-3,TRBJ2-2,TRBD2,NA,CASSPPGTSGINTGELFF,TGTGCCAGCAGCCCCCCCGGGACTAGCGGGATTAACACCGGGGAGCTGTTTTTT